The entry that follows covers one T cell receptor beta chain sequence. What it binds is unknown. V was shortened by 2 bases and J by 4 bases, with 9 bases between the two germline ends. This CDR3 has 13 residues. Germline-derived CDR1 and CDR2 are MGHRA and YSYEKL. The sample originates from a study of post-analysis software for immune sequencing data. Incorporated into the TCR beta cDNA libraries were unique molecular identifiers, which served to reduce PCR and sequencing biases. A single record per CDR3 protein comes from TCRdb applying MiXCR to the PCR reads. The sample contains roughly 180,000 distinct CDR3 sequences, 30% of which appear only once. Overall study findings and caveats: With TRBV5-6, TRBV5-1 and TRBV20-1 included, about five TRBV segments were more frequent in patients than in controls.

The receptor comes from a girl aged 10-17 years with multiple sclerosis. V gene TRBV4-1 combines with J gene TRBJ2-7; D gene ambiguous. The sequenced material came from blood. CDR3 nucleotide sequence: TGCGCCAGCAGCCAACAACAGTTTTACGAGCAGTACTTC. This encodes CASSQQQFYEQYF.